This entry lists 22 T cell receptor beta chains sequenced from one sample in a study of blood T cell repertoires in COVID-19. The data were produced by immunoSEQ multiplex PCR, yet TCRdb's version contains in-frame clones alone and is incomplete. The sample holds 130,000 or so clones, about 80% seen once. The specimen sequenced was peripheral blood. The receptors were sampled from a woman aged 80 or over with acute or convalescent COVID-19.

A single count supports this clone. The chain has TRBV19 and TRBJ1-6; the match to TRBD1 covers 7 bases. CDR1 is LNHDA, CDR2 SQIVND, per germline (reference sequence). The J segment lost 7 bases and the V segment lost 3 bases, leaving 9 bases of the junction unmatched. The CDR3 spans 16 residues. Here the CDR3 reads CASSMDRPSGNSPLHF. The CDR3 coding sequence is TGTGCCAGTAGTATGGACAGGCCTTCGGGGAATTCACCCCTCCACTTT.

This chain joins TRBV18 and TRBJ1-5, with D possibly TRBD1 on 6 matching bases. The CDR3 extends over 16 amino acids. Per the germline V gene, CDR1 is KGHSH and CDR2 is LQKENI. V lost 2 bases and J lost 7, with 18 bases in between. CDR3 bases: TGTGCCAGCTCACCAGCAGGGGCACGATGGTTGCAGCCCCAGCATTTT. This gives the protein CASSPAGARWLQPQHF.

The chain uses TRBV7-8 and TRBJ2-2; perhaps TRBD2 as D (5 bases). The CDR3 sequence is 15 residues long. The V gene's germline CDR1 is SGHVS and CDR2 FQNEAQ. V was pared by 3 bases and J by 0 bases, with 8 bases between. The CDR3 nucleotides are TGTGCCAGCAGCTTGGAGGATTCGAACACCGGGGAGCTGTTTTTT. Amino acids: CASSLEDSNTGELFF.

The chain employs TRBV19 and TRBJ1-5; TRBD1 aligns across 8 bases. CDR1 and CDR2 (germline): LNHDA, SQIVND (reference sequence). The V segment lost 4 bases and the J segment 6 bases; nucleotides outside the gene matches: 8. The CDR3 extends over 15 amino acids. The CDR3 protein is CASSTTGTGIQPQHF. In DNA, the CDR3 is TGTGCCAGTAGTACTACCGGGACAGGCATTCAGCCCCAGCATTTT.

The CDR3 spells CASSALANEQYF. The CDR3, as DNA: TGTGCCAGCAGCGCGCTAGCGAACGAGCAGTACTTC. The rearrangement links TRBV9 to TRBJ2-7, with D tentatively TRBD2 (6 bases). Trimming removed 3 bases from V and 5 bases from J, with 9 bases in between. Germline values: CDR1 SGDLS, CDR2 YYNGEE. The CDR3 sequence is 12 residues long.

This clone was picked up one time. V usage is TRBV3-1 (or the pseudogene TRBV3-2) and J usage is TRBJ1-2; D gene ambiguous. Germline V lookup: CDR1 LGHDT, CDR2 YNNKEL (reference sequence). V was trimmed by 0 bases and J by 6 bases, leaving 8 bases between them. CDR3 size: 13 residues. The CDR3 nucleotides read TGTGCCAGCAGCCAAGATGATAGAGATGGCTACACCTTC. It codes for CASSQDDRDGYTF.

As DNA, the CDR3 is TGTGCCAGCAGCCCAGGGGGTGGCTACACCTTC. This encodes CASSPGGGYTF. The chain carries TRBV5-6 and TRBJ1-2; 7 bases are a match to TRBD1. CDR3 size: 11 residues. The trim removed 4 bases at V and 7 bases at J, leaving 1 base unmatched. The germline V gene encodes CDR1 SGHDT and CDR2 YYEEEE.

V and J are TRBV29-1 and TRBJ1-2; weak D call: TRBD1 (6 bases). V lost 6 bases to trimming and J lost 2 bases, with 22 bases between them. Germline V gene lookup returns CDR1 SQVTM and CDR2 ANQGSEA. The CDR3 is 16 residues long. This chain's CDR3 is CSVEFRGAGTNYGYTF. CDR3 DNA: TGCAGCGTCGAGTTCCGGGGGGCTGGAACAAACTATGGCTACACCTTC.

The genes are TRBV15 and TRBJ1-1; maybe TRBD1 (6 bases). Trimming removed 0 bases at V and 1 base at J, with 12 bases between. CDR1 is LNHNV, CDR2 YYDKDF, per germline (reference sequence). CDR3 length: 16 residues. CDR3 region: CATSRERGQRNTEAFF. The CDR3 nucleotides read TGTGCCACCAGCAGAGAGCGAGGACAGCGGAACACTGAAGCTTTCTTT.

The V gene is TRBV6-1, the J gene TRBJ2-2; D is perhaps TRBD2 (6 bases). This CDR3 is 16 amino acids long. Germline CDR1 MNHNS, CDR2 SASEGT. The V end lost 4 bases, the J end lost 5 bases, and 17 bases lay between the germline ends. The DNA of the CDR3 is TGTGCCAGCAGTGGGCGTAGCGGTCTAACAACCGGGGAGCTGTTTTTT. This encodes CASSGRSGLTTGELFF.

The rearrangement uses TRBV4-1 and TRBJ2-2, with 7 bases fitting TRBD2. With V trimmed by 5 bases and J by 5 bases, 11 bases remained unmatched. CDR3 length equals 16 residues. CDR1 MGHRA and CDR2 YSYEKL come from the germline V gene. DNA for the CDR3: TGCGCCAGCAGCGGAGCTCCCGGGGGGAATACCGGGGAGCTGTTTTTT. Encoded protein: CASSGAPGGNTGELFF.

This chain uses TRBV29-1 with TRBJ2-7; possibly TRBD2 for D (5 bases). The germline gives CDR1 SQVTM, CDR2 ANQGSEA. This CDR3 has 13 residues. Trimming removed 7 bases from V and 3 bases from J, with 16 bases in between. CDR3 residues: CSASEAADYEQYF. CDR3 coding DNA: TGCAGCGCGTCCGAGGCAGCGGACTACGAGCAGTACTTC.

The chain uses TRBV14 and TRBJ2-7, with 7 nucleotides matching TRBD1. CDR1 SGHDN and CDR2 FVKESK come from the germline V gene. This CDR3 has 16 residues. V shed 4 bases and J 4 bases; nucleotides not matched to a gene: 13. CDR3 DNA: TGTGCCAGCAGCCCACCGGATCGAGGGGGCGGGTACGAGCAGTACTTC. It translates to CASSPPDRGGGYEQYF. The whole variable domain, filled in from reference TRBV14 and TRBJ2-7, reads EAGVTQFPSHSVIEKGQTVTLRCDPISGHDNLYWYRRVMGKEIKFLLHFVKESKQDESGMPNNRFLAERTGGTYSTLKVQPAELEDSGVYFCASSPPDRGGGYEQYFGPGTRLTVT.

The chain combines TRBV30 with TRBJ1-2; D gene ambiguous. CDR1 and CDR2 (germline): GTSNPN, SVGIG (reference sequence). CDR3 size: 12 residues. Trimming left V 0 bases short and J 6 bases short, with 8 bases between. CDR3: CAWSVRGDGYTF. In nucleotides, the CDR3 is TGTGCCTGGAGTGTACGCGGTGATGGCTACACCTTC.

This chain uses TRBV3-1 (or the pseudogene TRBV3-2) with TRBJ1-4; D gene unclear. The CDR3 covers 11 residues. The germline CDR1 and CDR2 sequences are LGHDT and YNNKEL (reference sequence). The V gene lost 8 bases and the J gene lost 5 bases, with 6 bases spanning the gap. The CDR3: CASARNEKLFF. The CDR3 region has the DNA TGTGCCAGCGCGAGGAATGAAAAACTGTTTTTT.

The chain carries TRBV3-1 (or the pseudogene TRBV3-2) and TRBJ1-6; D not resolved. The germline CDR1 and CDR2 sequences are LGHDT and YNNKEL (reference sequence). The CDR3 extends over 14 amino acids. Trimming left V 7 bases short and J 9 bases short, with 16 bases between. In DNA form, the CDR3 reads TGTGCCAGCACCAGCCGTCGGGATGGTTCACCCCTCCACTTT. Its translation is CASTSRRDGSPLHF.

The chain uses TRBV4-2 and TRBJ1-6; D gene uncertain. V shed 1 base and J shed 4 bases, with 14 bases lying between them. Germline values: CDR1 LGHNA, CDR2 YNFKEQ. The CDR3 has 17 residues. CDR3 bases: TGTGCCAGCAGCCAAGTGGACTCGCCGGAGTATAATTCACCCCTCCACTTT. Amino acid sequence: CASSQVDSPEYNSPLHF.

The gene calls are TRBV5-1 and TRBJ2-1; a possible D gene is TRBD2 (6 bases). Germline CDR1 reads SGHRS; CDR2 reads YFSETQ. Deletions cut 4 bases from V and 9 bases from J, with 20 bases between. The CDR3 totals 15 residues. This CDR3 is CASSPGGSLEGEQFF. The DNA of the CDR3 is TGCGCCAGCAGCCCCGGCGGTTCTCTGGAGGGTGAGCAGTTCTTC.

V gene TRBV25-1 combines with J gene TRBJ1-2; D is ambiguous. Trimming removed 4 bases from V and 0 bases from J, with 15 bases in between. Per germline, CDR1 MGHDK and CDR2 SYGVNS. This CDR3 contains 16 residues. CDR3 sequence reads: CASSAPSGRTNYGYTF. In DNA form, the CDR3 reads TGTGCCAGCAGTGCCCCGTCCGGGAGGACTAACTATGGCTACACCTTC.

The rearrangement links TRBV5-1 to TRBJ2-7, with 11 bases matching TRBD1. The germline CDR1 and CDR2 sequences are SGHRS and YFSETQ. This CDR3 spans 15 amino acids. V gave up 0 bases and J gave up 4 bases; unmatched junction bases: 3. CDR3 residues: CASSLGDRGWYEQYF. Written as DNA, the CDR3 is TGCGCCAGCAGCTTGGGGGACAGGGGGTGGTACGAGCAGTACTTC.

The chain is built from TRBV27 and TRBJ2-7, with TRBD1 identical over 9 bases. Germline CDR1 and CDR2: MNHEY and SMNVEV (reference sequence). V was clipped by 8 bases and J by 5 bases; unmatched bases: 7. This CDR3 has 13 amino acids. CDR3 DNA sequence: TGTGCCAGCCGGGGACAGGGAAGGGACGAGCAGTACTTC. As protein: CASRGQGRDEQYF.

The V call is TRBV7-8, the J call TRBJ1-5; tentatively, D is TRBD1 (5 bases). This CDR3 is built from 18 residues. Trimming left V 5 bases short and J 0 bases short, with 20 bases between. Germline loops: CDR1 SGHVS, CDR2 FQNEAQ. The CDR3 region has the DNA TGTGCCAGCAGCGCCCCCAAGGGGCAGGGCTATAGCAATCAGCCCCAGCATTTT. It specifies CASSAPKGQGYSNQPQHF.